A single sample is the source of the 20 T cell receptor beta chains below, sequenced in a study of PD-1 blockade in classical Hodgkin lymphoma. The repertoire was sequenced with immunoSEQ multiplex PCR; TCRdb's copy has only in-frame clones and lacks some. Of 100,000 to 120,000 clones listed, approximately 90% are singletons. Time point in this sample: cycle 4 day 1 (C4D1), after less than 7 weeks of nivolumab. All patients experienced relapse after autologous stem cell transplantation, and brentuximab vedotin exposure was variable. The source was peripheral blood mononuclear cells (PBMCs), collected before the fourth cycle of nivolumab. Receptors originate from a human donor with classical Hodgkin lymphoma.

The chain uses TRBV13 and TRBJ2-5; D uncertain. This CDR3 is built from 12 residues. Germline lookup yields CDR1 PRHDT and CDR2 FYEKMQ (reference sequence). Trimming pared 5 bases from V and 5 bases from J, leaving 9 bases between. The CDR3 region has the DNA TGTGCCAGCAGCAACCTTGGGGAGACCCAGTACTTC. Translation: CASSNLGETQYF.

The rearrangement joins TRBV5-8 to TRBJ2-1, with 13 nucleotides matching TRBD2. V was pared by 3 bases and J by 4 bases, with 7 bases of the junction left unmatched. The CDR3 is 17 residues long. Germline CDR1 reads SGHTS; CDR2 reads YDEGEE. This CDR3 is CASSSPVTSGGYNEQFF. In DNA form, the CDR3 reads TGTGCCAGCAGCTCCCCCGTGACTAGCGGGGGGTACAATGAGCAGTTCTTC. The entire variable domain, with the rest obtained from reference TRBV5-8 and TRBJ2-1, is as follows: EAGVTQSPTHLIKTRGQQATLRCSPISGHTSVYWYQQALGLGLQFLLWYDEGEERNRGNFPPRFSGRQFPNYSSELNVNALELEDSALYLCASSSPVTSGGYNEQFFGPGTRLTVL.

Only a few counts were recorded for this clone. The chain joins TRBV5-1 to TRBJ1-1; possible D gene TRBD1, 5 bases. The germline V gene has CDR1 SGHRS and CDR2 YFSETQ. Trimming cost V 4 bases and J 4 bases, with 17 bases left between them. The CDR3 loop spans 15 amino acids. CDR3 nucleotides: TGCGCCAGCAGCGCCCCGACCGGTGGGGCCACTGAAGCTTTCTTT. Amino acid sequence: CASSAPTGGATEAFF.

This chain uses TRBV7-2 with TRBJ2-3; 7 nucleotides match TRBD2. CDR1 is SGHTA and CDR2 is FQGNSA in the germline V gene. This CDR3 is 19 amino acids long. With 8 bases clipped from V and 0 bases from J, the junction kept 20 bases outside the gene matches. In DNA form, the CDR3 reads TGTGCCAGCCCCCTAGAAGATAGCGGGCGCTCCTTGAGCACAGATACGCAGTATTTT. Its translation: CASPLEDSGRSLSTDTQYF.

This chain uses TRBV30 with TRBJ1-5; no clear D gene. The CDR3 extends over 14 amino acids. V was clipped by 0 bases and J by 3 bases, with 9 bases between them. CDR1 is GTSNPN, CDR2 SVGIG, per germline (reference sequence). The CDR3 DNA follows: TGTGCCTGGAGTGTAGGGAGTTCCAATCAGCCCCAGCATTTT. Its translation is CAWSVGSSNQPQHF.

The CDR3 DNA is TGTGCCAGCCACCAACAGGGGACAGGGGTTGGAAAACTGTTTTTT. Translation gives CASHQQGTGVGKLFF. This chain links TRBV6-1 with TRBJ1-4, with 10 bases fitting TRBD1. The germline V gene has CDR1 MNHNS and CDR2 SASEGT. The CDR3 extends over 15 amino acids. V lost 8 bases to trimming and J lost 10 bases; unmatched junction nucleotides: 13.

The genes are TRBV5-1 and TRBJ1-4; 10 positions agree with TRBD1. Germline V gives CDR1 SGHRS, CDR2 YFSETQ. Trimming removed 5 bases from V and 7 bases from J; junction bases left unmatched: 5. The CDR3 totals 14 residues. The CDR3 region has the DNA TGCGCCAGCAGGGCCGGGACAGGGGCTGAAAAACTGTTTTTT. Translation: CASRAGTGAEKLFF.

V is TRBV11-2 and J is TRBJ2-7, with 11 nucleotides matching TRBD1. CDR3 size: 15 residues. Germline V gives CDR1 SGHAT, CDR2 FQNNGV. V dropped 5 bases and J dropped 4; count of bases not matched to a gene: 7. CDR3: CASSAQDRGRYEQYF. The CDR3 region has the DNA TGTGCCAGCAGCGCCCAGGACAGGGGGCGGTACGAGCAGTACTTC.

V usage is TRBV25-1 and J usage is TRBJ2-3; D is possibly TRBD1 or TRBD2 (5 bases each). The V end was cut by 5 bases, the J end by 0 bases, with 15 bases between. CDR1 is MGHDK and CDR2 is SYGVNS in the germline V gene. The CDR3 sequence is 16 residues long. The CDR3 region is CASSPVGTASTDTQYF. Here the CDR3 DNA reads TGTGCCAGCAGTCCTGTAGGGACGGCTAGCACAGATACGCAGTATTTT.

This chain links TRBV5-6 with TRBJ1-1; 9 nucleotides agree with TRBD1. Germline assignment: CDR1 SGHDT and CDR2 YYEEEE. Losses at the gene ends were 0 bases for V and 3 bases for J; bases not matched to a gene: 3. The CDR3 runs 15 residues. The CDR3 reads CASSLVRDRDTEAFF. The CDR3 nucleotides are TGTGCCAGCAGCTTGGTCCGGGACAGGGACACTGAAGCTTTCTTT.

The chain uses TRBV6-6 and TRBJ2-2; 10 positions agree with TRBD1. With 3 bases clipped from V and 6 bases from J, the junction kept 7 bases outside the gene matches. In germline, CDR1 is MNHNY, CDR2 SVGAGI (reference sequence). The CDR3 loop spans 16 amino acids. The CDR3 nucleotides read TGTGCCAGCAGTTATCACCGGGACAGGGGATCCGGGGAGCTGTTTTTT. Protein sequence: CASSYHRDRGSGELFF.

This rearrangement joins TRBV6-6 to TRBJ2-7; 9 nucleotides line up with TRBD1. The V gene's germline CDR1 is MNHNY and CDR2 SVGAGI (reference sequence). V was pared by 6 bases and J by 1 base, with 10 bases of the junction left unmatched. This CDR3 comprises 16 residues. The CDR3 nucleotides read TGTGCCAGCAGCATGCAGGTGGGGACAGGGTCCTACGAGCAGTACTTC. Translated: CASSMQVGTGSYEQYF.

The chain has TRBV7-2 and TRBJ1-4, with 9 bases identical to TRBD1. Per germline, CDR1 SGHTA and CDR2 FQGNSA. The CDR3 is 16 amino acids. V was pared by 0 bases and J by 5 bases, with 4 bases of the junction left unmatched. The CDR3 nucleotides are TGTGCCAGCAGCTTAGCACAGGGGGCAGCGAATGAAAAACTGTTTTTT. Amino acid sequence: CASSLAQGAANEKLFF.

The genes are TRBV5-4 and TRBJ2-5, with TRBD2 identical over 7 bases. Germline CDR1 reads SGHNT; CDR2 reads YYREEE (reference sequence). The CDR3 has 14 residues. V dropped 3 bases and J dropped 2; count of bases not matched to a gene: 4. The CDR3 bases are TGTGCCAGCAGCTCCGGGACTATACAAGAGACCCAGTACTTC. It yields the protein CASSSGTIQETQYF.

This clone has a single count. The chain joins TRBV29-1 to TRBJ1-1, with TRBD1 matching over 9 bases. After removal of 7 bases from V and 5 bases from J, the junction contained 14 bases not matched to a gene. CDR1 is SQVTM and CDR2 is ANQGSEA in the germline V gene. This CDR3 comprises 15 residues. The CDR3 loop is CSANPPTGGSTEAFF. DNA for the CDR3: TGCAGCGCCAATCCCCCGACAGGGGGGAGTACTGAAGCTTTCTTT. Filled out from reference TRBV29-1 and TRBJ1-1, the complete variable domain reads SAVISQKPSRDICQRGTSLTIQCQVDSQVTMMFWYRQQPGQSLTLIATANQGSEATYESGFVIDKFPISRPNLTFSTLTVSNMSPEDSSIYLCSANPPTGGSTEAFFGQGTRLTVV.

The chain recombines TRBV19 with TRBJ2-1; TRBD2 might be the D (5 bases). Trimming left V 2 bases short and J 0 bases short, with 14 bases between. The CDR3 spans 17 residues. In germline, CDR1 is LNHDA, CDR2 SQIVND (reference sequence). The CDR3: CASSIPDYQSSYNEQFF. The CDR3 coding sequence is TGTGCCAGTAGTATACCCGACTATCAGAGCTCCTACAATGAGCAGTTCTTC.

This chain uses TRBV6-1 with TRBJ2-5; perhaps TRBD2 as D (5 bases). The CDR3 covers 14 residues. CDR1 and CDR2 from the germline V gene are MNHNS and SASEGT. V shed 1 base and J shed 5 bases, with 11 bases lying between them. The CDR3 DNA sequence: TGTGCCAGCAGTGAAGGAGTCCGGAGGGAGACCCAGTACTTC. Protein product: CASSEGVRRETQYF.

The CDR3, as DNA: TGCGCCAGCAGCCCAACCACAGGGGGCCTCACAGATACGCAGTATTTT. Amino acid sequence: CASSPTTGGLTDTQYF. The rearrangement joins TRBV5-1 to TRBJ2-3; 9 positions match TRBD1. J lost 2 bases, V lost 4 bases, and 8 bases had no gene match. The germline V gene has CDR1 SGHRS and CDR2 YFSETQ. CDR3 length: 16 amino acids.

This rearrangement joins TRBV5-1 to TRBJ2-7; maybe TRBD2 (7 bases). V dropped 6 bases and J dropped 4 bases, with 14 bases sitting between them. This CDR3 has 13 residues. Per the germline V gene, CDR1 is SGHRS and CDR2 is YFSETQ. The CDR3 reads CASTGGGAYEQYF. CDR3 nucleotides: TGCGCCAGCACGGGCGGGGGCGCGTACGAGCAGTACTTC.

This chain uses TRBV18 with TRBJ1-2, with 9 bases identical to TRBD1. V shed 1 base and J 0 bases; nucleotides not matched to a gene: 18. Germline V gene data show CDR1 as KGHSH and CDR2 as LQKENI. The CDR3 loop spans 21 amino acids. CDR3 in DNA: TGTGCCAGCTCACCACGGGACAGGGAACCCAGAGAGATTTCGCCTAACTATGGCTACACCTTC. Encoded protein: CASSPRDREPREISPNYGYTF.